Sequencing of this T cell receptor beta chain was carried out in a study of blood T cell repertoires in COVID-19. Study information: Italy, Spain and the United States were the sources of the convalescent and acute COVID-19 samples.

As processed by the authors: Scientists estimated how many nucleated cells there were by amplifying reference gene primers. Only in-frame clones appear in the TCRdb table, and some are missing; sequencing was by immunoSEQ multiplex PCR. Clonal size and the V and J genes are those of that table, whereas D and trimming came from the DNA. The sample carries over 200,000 clones, around 75% recorded once. There are 15 residues in the CDR3. V shed 6 bases, J shed 2 bases, and the junction held 6 bases outside the gene matches. CDR1 is MDHEN, CDR2 SYDVKM, per germline. Sequences were obtained from peripheral blood. The chain joins TRBV28 to TRBJ2-7; 11 bases are shared with TRBD2. This receptor was identified in a human donor in a cohort sampled during active COVID-19. The CDR3 here is CASRSSGRAPYEQYF. As DNA, the CDR3 is TGTGCCAGCAGAAGTAGCGGGAGGGCCCCCTACGAGCAGTACTTC.